The source of this TCR beta chain is a study of blood T cells in healthy people across ages. The wider study: Researchers report that template switching captured about one barcoded beta molecule per two T cells.

General study results and limits: It was found that TCR beta diversity correlated strongly with the percentage of naive T cells. Getting older went along with TCR beta diversity per million T cells dropping roughly linearly.

A second PCR of about 7 to 11 cycles used a sample-barcoded 5' primer and a J-beta primer mix. TCRdb analysed the 5' RACE reads with MiXCR anew, one entry per CDR3 protein. This sample yields around 2 million distinct CDR3 sequences, of which more than 35% are seen a single time; under 25% belongs to the top ten. This clonotype has only one observation. Antigen unknown. Germline lookup yields CDR1 LGHDT and CDR2 YNNKEL (reference sequence). This CDR3 is built from 15 residues. Individuals who donated were healthy Caucasians from Russia aged roughly 6 to 90. This clonotype originated in a human donor in good health. This sequence joins TRBV3-1 and TRBJ2-4; the D call may be TRBD1 or TRBD2 (6 bases each). With the DNA end fitting TRBJ2-7 better, the J assignment may be wrong. The material sequenced was blood. The DNA of the CDR3 is TGTGCCAGCAGCCATACGGGGGCGGGGACATACGAGCAGTACTTC. It codes for CASSHTGAGTYEQYF.